This T cell receptor (beta chain) originates from a study of Tregs in tolerant kidney transplant recipients. General study results and limits: Expanding Tregs on activated donor B cells appeared to best identify donor-specific TCRbeta clones. This study did not directly address biological reproducibility.

The method was immunoSEQ multiplex PCR; TCRdb's version includes in-frame clones alone and lacks a portion of them. The table records around 50,000 clones, 83% of them present only once. The V gene lost 5 bases and the J gene lost 0 bases, with 4 bases spanning the gap. This CDR3 comprises 11 residues. Per the germline V gene, CDR1 is DFQATT and CDR2 is SNEGSKA (reference sequence). This clone appeared once. No antigen is known for it. CD4+CD25+CD127- Tregs, CD4+CD25- non-Tregs, CD4 and CD8 cells were sorted. This sequence was found in a human donor in good health. This sequence joins TRBV20-1 and TRBJ2-5, with D unclear. The sequencing sample was made of CD4+ T cells from blood. CDR3 DNA sequence: TGCAGTGCTCAGTACCAAGAGACCCAGTACTTC. The encoded protein is CSAQYQETQYF.